The text below deals with one TCR beta chain. This CDR3 has 17 residues. This sample was included in a study of T cell changes during pregnancy in multiple sclerosis. Generated by immunoSEQ multiplex PCR, the TCRdb table keeps only in-frame clones and is missing some. Here the sample spans tens of thousands of clones, 90% being singletons. The material sequenced was peripheral blood, taken in the first trimester of pregnancy. The rearrangement joins TRBV12-2 to TRBJ1-1. TRBV12-2 is a pseudogene locus. The clonotype comes from a female donor in good health, enrolled as a control in a pregnancy study. The DNA for the CDR3 is TGTGCAAGTCGCTTATCCCTGGAGGACTTCGTAAACACTGAAGCTTTCTTT. Translated, it gives CASRLSLEDFVNTEAFF.